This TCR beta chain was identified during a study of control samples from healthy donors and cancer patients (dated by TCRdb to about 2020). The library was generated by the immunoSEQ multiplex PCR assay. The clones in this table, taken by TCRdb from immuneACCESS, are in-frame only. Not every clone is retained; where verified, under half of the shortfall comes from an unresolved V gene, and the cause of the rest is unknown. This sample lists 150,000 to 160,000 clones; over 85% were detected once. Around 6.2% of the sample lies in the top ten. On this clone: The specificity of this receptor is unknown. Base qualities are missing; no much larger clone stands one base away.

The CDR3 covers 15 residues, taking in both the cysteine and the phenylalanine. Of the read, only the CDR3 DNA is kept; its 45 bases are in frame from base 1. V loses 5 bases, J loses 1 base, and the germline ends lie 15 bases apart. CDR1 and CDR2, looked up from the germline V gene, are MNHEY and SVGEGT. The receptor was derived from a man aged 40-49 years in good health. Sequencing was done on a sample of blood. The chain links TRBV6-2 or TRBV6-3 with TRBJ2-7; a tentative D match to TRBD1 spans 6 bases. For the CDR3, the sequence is CASSLPGTFSYEQYF. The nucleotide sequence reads TGTGCCAGCAGTCTCCCAGGGACATTTTCCTACGAGCAGTACTTC.